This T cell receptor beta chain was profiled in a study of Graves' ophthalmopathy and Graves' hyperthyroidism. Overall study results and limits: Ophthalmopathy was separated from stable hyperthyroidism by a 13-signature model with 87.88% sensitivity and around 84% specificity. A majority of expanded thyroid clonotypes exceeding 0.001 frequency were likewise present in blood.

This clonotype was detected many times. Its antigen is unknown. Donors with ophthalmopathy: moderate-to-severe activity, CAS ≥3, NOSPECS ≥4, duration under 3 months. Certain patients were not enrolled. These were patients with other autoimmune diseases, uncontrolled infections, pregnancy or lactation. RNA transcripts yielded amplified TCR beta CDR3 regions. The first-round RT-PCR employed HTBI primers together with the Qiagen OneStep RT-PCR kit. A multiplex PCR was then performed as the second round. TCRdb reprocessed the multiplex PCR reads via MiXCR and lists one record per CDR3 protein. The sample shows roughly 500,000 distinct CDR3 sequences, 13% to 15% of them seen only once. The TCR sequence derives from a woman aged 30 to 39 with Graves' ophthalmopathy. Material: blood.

CDR3 sequence: CSARVPLRQETQYF. DNA for the CDR3: TGCAGTGCTAGAGTCCCTCTCAGGCAAGAGACCCAGTACTTC. This sequence joins TRBV20-1 and TRBJ2-5; no definite D call. The V end lost 1 base, the J end lost 2 bases, and 11 bases lay between the germline ends. The CDR3 runs 14 residues. The germline V gene has CDR1 DFQATT and CDR2 SNEGSKA (reference sequence).